This entry concerns a single TCR beta chain. No antigen is known for it. Produced via immunoSEQ multiplex PCR; TCRdb's table is partial and in-frame only. The top ten clones hold roughly 12% of a sample with more than 40,000 clones, approximately 90% of them seen once. This entry is derived from a study of OX40 agonist ivuxolimab in advanced cancers. Study information: Hepatocellular carcinoma, melanoma, renal cell or head and neck cancer affected the dose-escalation patients. Subjects had a mean age of around 60 years, with a range of 23 to 79; around 80% were male.

V dropped 4 bases and J dropped 6 bases, with 15 bases sitting between them. Germline assignment: CDR1 MNHNY and CDR2 SVGAGI (reference sequence). The CDR3 sequence is 14 residues long. Study results and limitations: Low normalized T-cell clonal expansion was also seen in some nonresponders. Expanded clones tended on average to be more numerous among CD8+ T cells than CD4+.

The rearrangement joins TRBV6-6 to TRBJ1-2; weak D call: TRBD1 (5 bases). The specimen comprised CD4+ or CD8+ T cells sorted from blood, sampled in a trial of the OX40 agonist ivuxolimab. The source is an adult with an advanced solid tumor such as melanoma, head and neck, liver or kidney cancer. The CDR3 nucleotides read TGTGCCAGCAGTTTCCCCGCCTGGGGGAATGGCTACACCTTC. It encodes CASSFPAWGNGYTF.